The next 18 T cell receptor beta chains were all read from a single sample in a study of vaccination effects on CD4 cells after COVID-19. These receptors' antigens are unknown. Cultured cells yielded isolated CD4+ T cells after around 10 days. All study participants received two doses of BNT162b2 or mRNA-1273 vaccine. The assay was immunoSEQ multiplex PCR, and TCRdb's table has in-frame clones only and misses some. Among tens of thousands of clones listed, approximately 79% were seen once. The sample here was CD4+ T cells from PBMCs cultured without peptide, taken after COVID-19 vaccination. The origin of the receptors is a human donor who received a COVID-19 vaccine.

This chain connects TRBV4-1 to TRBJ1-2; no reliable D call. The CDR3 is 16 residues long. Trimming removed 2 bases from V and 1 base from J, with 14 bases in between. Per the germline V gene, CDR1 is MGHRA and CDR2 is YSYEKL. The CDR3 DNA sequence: TGCGCCAGCAGCCAACCTTCCGCAGGAGTTAACTATGGCTACACCTTC. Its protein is CASSQPSAGVNYGYTF.

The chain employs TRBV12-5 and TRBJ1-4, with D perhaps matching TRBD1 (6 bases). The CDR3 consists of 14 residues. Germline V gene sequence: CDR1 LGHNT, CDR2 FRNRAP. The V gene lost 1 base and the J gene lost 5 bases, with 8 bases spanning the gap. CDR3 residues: CASGLGTANEKLFF. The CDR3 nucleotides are TGTGCTAGTGGTTTGGGGACAGCGAATGAAAAACTGTTTTTT. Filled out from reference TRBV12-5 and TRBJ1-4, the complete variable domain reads DARVTQTPRHKVTEMGQEVTMRCQPILGHNTVFWYRQTMMQGLELLAYFRNRAPLDDSGMPKDRFSAEMPDATLATLKIQPSEPRDSAVYFCASGLGTANEKLFFGSGTQLSVL.

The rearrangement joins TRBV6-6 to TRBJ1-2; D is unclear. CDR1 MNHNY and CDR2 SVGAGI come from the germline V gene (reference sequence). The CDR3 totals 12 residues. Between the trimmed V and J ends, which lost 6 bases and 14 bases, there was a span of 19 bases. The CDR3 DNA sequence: TGTGCCAGCAGGGGTCTCTCCATATGGGGTACCTTC. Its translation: CASRGLSIWGTF.

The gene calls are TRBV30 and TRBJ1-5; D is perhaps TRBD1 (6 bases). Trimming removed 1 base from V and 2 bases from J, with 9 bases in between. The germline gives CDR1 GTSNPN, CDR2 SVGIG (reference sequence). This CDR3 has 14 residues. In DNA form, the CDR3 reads TGTGCCTGGAGTGACAGGGTGCGCAATCAGCCCCAGCATTTT. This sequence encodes CAWSDRVRNQPQHF.

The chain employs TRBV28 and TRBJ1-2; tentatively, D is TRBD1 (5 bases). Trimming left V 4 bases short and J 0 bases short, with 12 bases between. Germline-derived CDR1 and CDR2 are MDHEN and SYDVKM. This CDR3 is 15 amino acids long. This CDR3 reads CASSSPGPPNYGYTF. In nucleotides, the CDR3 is TGTGCCAGCAGTTCCCCGGGACCCCCTAACTATGGCTACACCTTC.

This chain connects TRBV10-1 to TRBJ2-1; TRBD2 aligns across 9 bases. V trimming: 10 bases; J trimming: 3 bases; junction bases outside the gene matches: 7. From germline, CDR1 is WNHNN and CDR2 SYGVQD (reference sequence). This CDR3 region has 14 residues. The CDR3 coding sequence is TGCGCCACCGGAGGAGCGGGGGGCTACAATGAGCAGTTCTTC. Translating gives CATGGAGGYNEQFF.

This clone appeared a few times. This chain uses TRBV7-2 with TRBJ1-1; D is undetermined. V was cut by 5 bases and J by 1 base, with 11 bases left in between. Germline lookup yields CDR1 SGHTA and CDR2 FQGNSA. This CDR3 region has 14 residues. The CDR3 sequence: CASSQPGRNTEAFF. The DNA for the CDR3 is TGTGCCAGCAGCCAACCCGGACGGAACACTGAAGCTTTCTTT. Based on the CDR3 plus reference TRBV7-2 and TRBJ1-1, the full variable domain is GAGVSQSPSNKVTEKGKDVELRCDPISGHTALYWYRQSLGQGLEFLIYFQGNSAPDKSGLPSDRFSAERTGGSVSTLTIQRTQQEDSAVYLCASSQPGRNTEAFFGQGTRLTVV.

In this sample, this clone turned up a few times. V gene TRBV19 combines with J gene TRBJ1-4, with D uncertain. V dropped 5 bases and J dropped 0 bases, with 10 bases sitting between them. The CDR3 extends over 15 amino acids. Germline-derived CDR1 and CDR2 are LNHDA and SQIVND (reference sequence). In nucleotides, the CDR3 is TGTGCCAGTAGTCCGATCTCAACAACTAATGAAAAACTGTTTTTT. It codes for CASSPISTTNEKLFF.

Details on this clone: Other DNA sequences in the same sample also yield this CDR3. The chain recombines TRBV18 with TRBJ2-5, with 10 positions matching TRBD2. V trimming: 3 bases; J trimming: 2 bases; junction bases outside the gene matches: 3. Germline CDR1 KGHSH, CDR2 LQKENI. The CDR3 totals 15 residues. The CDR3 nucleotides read TGTGCCAGCTCACCTCTAGCGGGGGCACAAGAGACCCAGTACTTC. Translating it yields CASSPLAGAQETQYF.

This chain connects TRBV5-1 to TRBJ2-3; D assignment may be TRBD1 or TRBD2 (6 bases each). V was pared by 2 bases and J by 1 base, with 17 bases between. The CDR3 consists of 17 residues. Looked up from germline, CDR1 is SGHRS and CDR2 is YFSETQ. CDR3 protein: CASSFGHGGPGTDTQYF. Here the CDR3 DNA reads TGCGCCAGCAGCTTTGGCCATGGGGGGCCCGGCACAGATACGCAGTATTTT.

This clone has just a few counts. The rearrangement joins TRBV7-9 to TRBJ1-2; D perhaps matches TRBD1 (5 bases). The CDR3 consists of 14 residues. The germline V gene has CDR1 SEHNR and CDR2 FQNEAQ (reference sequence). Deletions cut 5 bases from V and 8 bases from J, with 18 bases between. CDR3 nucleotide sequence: TGTGCCAGCAGCCCTTCGGGGGGGTTTGACGGCTACACCTTC. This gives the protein CASSPSGGFDGYTF. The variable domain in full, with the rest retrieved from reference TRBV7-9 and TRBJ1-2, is DTGVSQNPRHKITKRGQNVTFRCDPISEHNRLYWYRQTLGQGPEFLTYFQNEAQLEKSRLLSDRFSAERPKGSFSTLEIQRTEQGDSAMYLCASSPSGGFDGYTFGSGTRLTVV.

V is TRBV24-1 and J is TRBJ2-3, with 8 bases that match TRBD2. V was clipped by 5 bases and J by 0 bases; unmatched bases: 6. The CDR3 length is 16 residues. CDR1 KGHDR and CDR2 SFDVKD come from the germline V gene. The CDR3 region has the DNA TGTGCCACCAGTGCCGCGGAGCGGGGGAGCACAGATACGCAGTATTTT. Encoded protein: CATSAAERGSTDTQYF.

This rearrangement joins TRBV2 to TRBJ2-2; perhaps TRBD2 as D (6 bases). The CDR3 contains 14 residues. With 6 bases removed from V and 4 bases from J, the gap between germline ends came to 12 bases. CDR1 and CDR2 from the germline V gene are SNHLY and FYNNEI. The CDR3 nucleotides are TGTGCCAGCAGGCCGGGACTGAGCACCGGGGAGCTGTTTTTT. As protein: CASRPGLSTGELFF.

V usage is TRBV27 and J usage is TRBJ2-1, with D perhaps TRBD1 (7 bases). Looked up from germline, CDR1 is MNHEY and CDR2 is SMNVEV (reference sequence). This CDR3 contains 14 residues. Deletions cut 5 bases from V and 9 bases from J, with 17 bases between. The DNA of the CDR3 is TGTGCCAGCAGTCTTCAGGGGGGCCGGGGTGAGCAGTTCTTC. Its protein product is CASSLQGGRGEQFF.

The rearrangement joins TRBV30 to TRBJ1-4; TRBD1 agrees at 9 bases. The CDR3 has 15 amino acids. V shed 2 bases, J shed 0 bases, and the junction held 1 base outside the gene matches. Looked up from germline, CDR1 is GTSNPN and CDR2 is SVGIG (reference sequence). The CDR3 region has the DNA TGTGCCTGGAGTCGGACAGGGGCAACTAATGAAAAACTGTTTTTT. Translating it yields CAWSRTGATNEKLFF.

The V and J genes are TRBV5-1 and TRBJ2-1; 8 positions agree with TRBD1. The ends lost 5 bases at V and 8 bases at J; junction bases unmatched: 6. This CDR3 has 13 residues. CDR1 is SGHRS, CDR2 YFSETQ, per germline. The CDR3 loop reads CASRPKTGDEQFF. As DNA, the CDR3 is TGCGCCAGCAGACCCAAGACAGGGGATGAGCAGTTCTTC.

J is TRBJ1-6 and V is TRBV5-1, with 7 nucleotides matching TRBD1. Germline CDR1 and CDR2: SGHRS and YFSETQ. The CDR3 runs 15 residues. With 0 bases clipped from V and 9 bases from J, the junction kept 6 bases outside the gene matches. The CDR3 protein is CASSLDRGGFSPLHF. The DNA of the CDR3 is TGCGCCAGCAGCTTGGACAGGGGTGGTTTTTCACCCCTCCACTTT.

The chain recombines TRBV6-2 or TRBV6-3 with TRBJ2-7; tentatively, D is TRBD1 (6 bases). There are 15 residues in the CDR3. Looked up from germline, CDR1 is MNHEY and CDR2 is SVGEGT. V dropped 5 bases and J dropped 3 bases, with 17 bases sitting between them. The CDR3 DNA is TGTGCCAGCAGTCCCCTCGGGACATCGTACTACGAGCAGTACGTC. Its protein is CASSPLGTSYYEQYV.